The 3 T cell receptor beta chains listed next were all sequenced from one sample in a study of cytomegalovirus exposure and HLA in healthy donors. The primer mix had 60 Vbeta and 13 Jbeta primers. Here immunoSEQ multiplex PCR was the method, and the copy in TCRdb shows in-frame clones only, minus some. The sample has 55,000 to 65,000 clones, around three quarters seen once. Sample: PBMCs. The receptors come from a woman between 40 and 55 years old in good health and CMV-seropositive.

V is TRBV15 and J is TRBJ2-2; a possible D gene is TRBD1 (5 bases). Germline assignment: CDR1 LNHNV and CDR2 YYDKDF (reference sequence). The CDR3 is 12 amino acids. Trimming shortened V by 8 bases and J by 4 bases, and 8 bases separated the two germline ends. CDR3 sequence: CATARGTGELFF. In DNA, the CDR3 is TGTGCCACCGCAAGGGGCACCGGGGAGCTGTTTTTT.

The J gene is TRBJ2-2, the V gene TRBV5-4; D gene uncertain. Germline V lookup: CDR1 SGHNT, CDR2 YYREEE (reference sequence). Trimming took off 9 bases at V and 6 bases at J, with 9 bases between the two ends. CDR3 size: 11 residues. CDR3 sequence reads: CATEEAGELFF. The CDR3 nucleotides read TGTGCCACCGAAGAGGCCGGGGAGCTGTTTTTT.

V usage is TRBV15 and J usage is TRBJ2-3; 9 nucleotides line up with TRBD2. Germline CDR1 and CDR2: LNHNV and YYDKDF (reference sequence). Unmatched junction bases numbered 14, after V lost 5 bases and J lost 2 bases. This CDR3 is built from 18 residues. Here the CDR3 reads CATSPAGTSISHTDTQYF. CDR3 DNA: TGTGCCACCAGCCCGGCCGGGACTAGCATTTCCCACACAGATACGCAGTATTTT.